The next 32 T cell receptor beta chains were all read from a single sample in a study of cytomegalovirus exposure and HLA in healthy donors. 60 Vbeta and 13 Jbeta primers were used in PCR. The table came from immunoSEQ multiplex PCR; TCRdb's copy has only in-frame clones and leaves some out. The data contain around 180,000 clones, roughly 84% of them singletons. The sample taken for sequencing was PBMCs. The receptors here all came from a girl under three years old in good health and CMV-seronegative.

The rearrangement links TRBV6-6 to TRBJ2-1, with TRBD2 matching over 8 bases. The CDR3 has 15 amino acids. CDR1 MNHNY and CDR2 SVGAGI come from the germline V gene (reference sequence). Germline trimming cut 1 base from V and 8 bases from J; bases unmatched to any gene: 7. The chain's CDR3 is CASSYFGLASYEQFF. CDR3 coding DNA: TGTGCCAGCAGTTACTTTGGACTAGCTTCCTATGAGCAGTTCTTC.

The CDR3 loop is CASSPSTGNYNEQFF. The CDR3 DNA follows: TGTGCCAGCAGCCCTTCTACAGGGAACTACAATGAGCAGTTCTTC. The chain links TRBV7-3 to TRBJ2-1; TRBD1 is a possible D gene (6 bases). The germline V gene has CDR1 SGHTA and CDR2 FQGTGA. V lost 5 bases, J lost 3 bases, and 14 bases lay in between. The CDR3 length is 15 residues.

The V call is TRBV27, the J call TRBJ1-6, with 8 bases identical to TRBD1. Trimming cost V 5 bases and J 9 bases; bases outside gene matches: 6. CDR1 and CDR2 (germline): MNHEY, SMNVEV (reference sequence). The CDR3 has 14 residues. The CDR3 coding sequence is TGTGCCAGCAGTCCCCCCGGGACAGGTTCACCCCTCCACTTT. It translates to CASSPPGTGSPLHF.

The rearrangement uses TRBV5-1 and TRBJ2-1; tentatively, D is TRBD2 (5 bases). The germline V and J ends were trimmed by 1 base and 2 bases, with 10 bases remaining between them. The CDR3 consists of 15 residues. Per the germline V gene, CDR1 is SGHRS and CDR2 is YFSETQ. The CDR3 is CASSLSGSAYNEQFF. DNA for the CDR3: TGCGCCAGCAGCTTGTCGGGGTCGGCCTACAATGAGCAGTTCTTC.

This chain connects TRBV15 to TRBJ1-2, with D maybe TRBD1 (5 bases). Germline values: CDR1 LNHNV, CDR2 YYDKDF (reference sequence). The CDR3 spans 14 residues. With 0 bases removed from V and 2 bases from J, the gap between germline ends came to 7 bases. CDR3 in DNA: TGTGCCACCAGCAGAGAGGGGGGGAACTATGGCTACACCTTC. This translates into CATSREGGNYGYTF.

This sequence joins TRBV7-9 and TRBJ2-7; 8 bases are shared with TRBD2. Germline loops: CDR1 SEHNR, CDR2 FQNEAQ (reference sequence). The CDR3 runs 14 residues. The V and J ends lost 6 bases and 0 bases, in that order; junction bases with no gene match: 4. DNA for the CDR3: TGTGCCAGCAGATCCAGCGGGAGCTCCTACGAGCAGTACTTC. Translated: CASRSSGSSYEQYF.

V is TRBV14 and J is TRBJ1-2; TRBD1 matches at 9 bases. V gave up 2 bases and J gave up 6 bases; unmatched junction bases: 7. CDR3 length: 15 amino acids. Germline assignment: CDR1 SGHDN and CDR2 FVKESK. CDR3 DNA: TGTGCCAGCAGCCAACTCGGGACAGGGTCTGATGGCTACACCTTC. Its translation: CASSQLGTGSDGYTF.

The chain uses TRBV7-9 and TRBJ2-3; the match to TRBD1 covers 10 bases. CDR1 and CDR2 (germline): SEHNR, FQNEAQ (reference sequence). The CDR3 is 13 amino acids. Trimming took 9 bases from V and 3 from J; bases not matched to a gene: 3. The CDR3 nucleotides are TGTGCCAGTCGACAGGGGGCGACAGATACGCAGTATTTT. The encoded protein is CASRQGATDTQYF.

V is TRBV5-1 and J is TRBJ2-1; 9 nucleotides line up with TRBD2. Looked up from germline, CDR1 is SGHRS and CDR2 is YFSETQ. V lost 0 bases to trimming and J lost 5 bases; unmatched junction nucleotides: 3. The CDR3 contains 15 residues. The CDR3: CASSLGLAAHNEQFF. For the CDR3, the DNA is TGCGCCAGCAGCTTGGGACTAGCGGCTCACAATGAGCAGTTCTTC.

The rearrangement joins TRBV30 to TRBJ2-7; 7 bases are a match to TRBD2. Germline V gene lookup returns CDR1 GTSNPN and CDR2 SVGIG (reference sequence). Trimming took 0 bases from V and 3 from J; bases not matched to a gene: 5. The CDR3 length is 14 residues. CDR3 sequence reads: CAWSVGSGRYEQYF. The CDR3 DNA sequence: TGTGCCTGGAGTGTGGGTAGCGGGCGCTACGAGCAGTACTTC.

The chain joins TRBV6-5 to TRBJ1-6; the D gene is possibly TRBD1 (6 bases). Germline V CDR1 and CDR2: MNHEY, SVGAGI. The length of the CDR3 is 14 residues. V was shortened by 5 bases and J by 8 bases, with 13 bases between the two germline ends. The CDR3 is CASSPRSGDSPLHF. The CDR3 region has the DNA TGTGCCAGCAGTCCCAGGTCAGGGGATTCACCCCTCCACTTT.

This clone has a handful of counts. The CDR3 bases are TGTGCCAGCAGCAACGGACTAGCGGGGCAAGAGACCCAGTACTTC. Its translation is CASSNGLAGQETQYF. The chain has TRBV7-6 and TRBJ2-5, with TRBD2 matching over 12 bases. CDR1 and CDR2 (germline): SGHVS, FNYEAQ. The V gene end was trimmed by 5 bases and the J gene end by 2 bases; junction bases not matched to a gene: 3. The CDR3 is 15 residues long. The full variable domain, with the rest looked up from reference TRBV7-6 and TRBJ2-5, is GAGVSQSPRYKVTKRGQDVALRCDPISGHVSLYWYRQALGQGPEFLTYFNYEAQQDKSGLPNDRFSAERPEGSISTLTIQRTEQRDSAMYRCASSNGLAGQETQYFGPGTRLLVL.

The chain couples TRBV19 to TRBJ1-5; 8 nucleotides match TRBD1. With 3 bases clipped from V and 2 bases from J, the junction kept 9 bases outside the gene matches. This CDR3 contains 17 residues. CDR1 is LNHDA and CDR2 is SQIVND in the germline V gene (reference sequence). CDR3 sequence reads: CASSMVTGGIGNQPQHF. In DNA, the CDR3 is TGTGCCAGTAGTATGGTCACAGGGGGTATCGGCAATCAGCCCCAGCATTTT.

J is TRBJ2-2 and V is TRBV5-1; 10 bases are shared with TRBD2. Unmatched junction bases numbered 6, after V lost 6 bases and J lost 4 bases. The CDR3 has 15 residues. Germline CDR1 reads SGHRS; CDR2 reads YFSETQ. The CDR3: CASTLLAGSTGELFF. CDR3 bases: TGCGCCAGCACGTTACTAGCGGGGTCCACCGGGGAGCTGTTTTTT.

The chain joins TRBV2 to TRBJ1-5; 7 nucleotides agree with TRBD1. CDR3 length equals 15 residues. J was trimmed by 1 base and V by 5 bases; bases with no gene match: 5. Per the germline V gene, CDR1 is SNHLY and CDR2 is FYNNEI. The CDR3 nucleotides are TGTGCCAGCAGTACTGACAGGGTCAGCAATCAGCCCCAGCATTTT. It translates to CASSTDRVSNQPQHF.

This clone has only one observation. The chain has TRBV7-9 and TRBJ2-3; the D is unclear. The CDR3 totals 14 residues. V was cut by 2 bases and J by 2 bases, with 8 bases left in between. Germline values: CDR1 SEHNR, CDR2 FQNEAQ (reference sequence). The CDR3 DNA follows: TGTGCCAGCAGCTTAACCGGTCCCACAGATACGCAGTATTTT. This sequence encodes CASSLTGPTDTQYF.

The chain combines TRBV4-1 with TRBJ2-1, with a tentative D call TRBD2 (5 bases). The V end was cut by 0 bases, the J end by 2 bases, with 14 bases between. The CDR3 is made up of 17 amino acids. CDR1 and CDR2 (germline): MGHRA, YSYEKL. The chain's CDR3 is CASSQDPETTPYNEQFF. The CDR3, as DNA: TGCGCCAGCAGCCAAGATCCGGAGACTACACCCTACAATGAGCAGTTCTTC.

This clone showed up just a few times. The chain combines TRBV21-1 with TRBJ2-3; the table names TRBD2, a call not compared with the DNA. TRBV21-1 is a documented pseudogene. This CDR3 spans 17 amino acids. CDR3 loop: CASSKKGRARGTDTQYF. The CDR3, as DNA: TGTGCCAGCAGCAAAAAGGGGAGGGCCAGGGGCACAGATACGCAGTATTTT.

This clone was picked up one time. This rearrangement joins TRBV5-1 to TRBJ1-1; D is possibly TRBD1 (5 bases). V lost 5 bases and J 1 base, leaving 12 bases between the germline ends. From germline, CDR1 is SGHRS and CDR2 YFSETQ. This CDR3 is built from 14 residues. The CDR3 loop reads CASRVRQGNTEAFF. For the CDR3, the DNA is TGCGCCAGCAGGGTCCGGCAGGGGAACACTGAAGCTTTCTTT.

The V and J genes are TRBV13 and TRBJ2-7; possibly TRBD2 for D (5 bases). Trimming removed 4 bases from V and 1 base from J, with 14 bases in between. CDR1 is PRHDT and CDR2 is FYEKMQ in the germline V gene (reference sequence). The CDR3 loop spans 15 amino acids. The DNA for the CDR3 is TGTGCCAGCAGCTCAACCCCGGACTCTTCCTACGAGCAGTACTTC. Its protein is CASSSTPDSSYEQYF.

The J gene is TRBJ2-1, the V gene TRBV7-9; maybe TRBD2 (5 bases). CDR1 is SEHNR, CDR2 FQNEAQ, per germline (reference sequence). The ends were cut back, 4 bases at V and 6 bases at J, with 13 bases in the middle. The CDR3 totals 14 residues. The CDR3 loop is CASSSGLGGNEQFF. In DNA form, the CDR3 reads TGTGCCAGCAGCTCGGGATTAGGCGGCAATGAGCAGTTCTTC.

The gene calls are TRBV7-8 and TRBJ1-2; D gene unclear. Germline loops: CDR1 SGHVS, CDR2 FQNEAQ. V gave up 6 bases and J gave up 9 bases, with 20 bases separating them. The CDR3 contains 14 residues. The CDR3 DNA is TGTGCCAGCAGAACCGGGTCGATTCACGGGAGCTACACCTTC. As protein: CASRTGSIHGSYTF.

The CDR3 protein is CASSSTGNYGYTF. CDR3 DNA: TGTGCCAGCAGTTCGACAGGGAACTATGGCTACACCTTC. The chain combines TRBV6-5 with TRBJ1-2; TRBD1 aligns across 7 bases. V trimming: 4 bases; J trimming: 2 bases; junction bases outside the gene matches: 1. This CDR3 is built from 13 residues. CDR1 MNHEY and CDR2 SVGAGI come from the germline V gene.

The CDR3 coding sequence is TGCGCCAGCAGCCAAGGCCATGGACAGGGGGCTCCCCTCCACTTT. Translation: CASSQGHGQGAPLHF. The V call is TRBV4-3, the J call TRBJ1-6, with 11 bases lining up with TRBD1. This CDR3 is 15 amino acids long. V lost 1 base to trimming and J lost 13 bases; unmatched junction nucleotides: 6. The germline gives CDR1 LGHNA, CDR2 YSLEER.

The gene calls are TRBV9 and TRBJ1-3; 7 nucleotides align to TRBD1. The V segment lost 3 bases and the J segment 0 bases; nucleotides outside the gene matches: 6. Germline V gene data show CDR1 as SGDLS and CDR2 as YYNGEE. This CDR3 region has 16 residues. CDR3 residues: CASSEGQPLSGNTIYF. The DNA of the CDR3 is TGTGCCAGCAGCGAGGGACAGCCGCTCTCTGGAAACACCATATATTTT.

This chain connects TRBV5-1 to TRBJ1-2; a weak D match, TRBD1 (6 bases). This CDR3 is built from 12 residues. V was shortened by 4 bases and J by 5 bases, with 9 bases between the two germline ends. Germline V CDR1 and CDR2: SGHRS, YFSETQ. CDR3 region: CASSVGAYGYTF. The CDR3 region has the DNA TGCGCCAGCAGCGTGGGGGCGTATGGCTACACCTTC.

The DNA for the CDR3 is TGTGCCTGGACTCCCTCGGGACTAGCGGGAGGGCCCTACGAGCAGTACTTC. It is translated as CAWTPSGLAGGPYEQYF. The chain recombines TRBV30 with TRBJ2-7, with 16 bases that match TRBD2. Looked up from germline, CDR1 is GTSNPN and CDR2 is SVGIG (reference sequence). V lost 4 bases to trimming and J lost 2 bases; unmatched junction nucleotides: 8. The CDR3 is made up of 17 amino acids.

The gene calls are TRBV4-3 and TRBJ1-5; TRBD1 matches 7 bases. Looked up from germline, CDR1 is LGHNA and CDR2 is YSLEER. V shed 0 bases and J 5 bases; nucleotides not matched to a gene: 7. The CDR3 covers 16 residues. Here the CDR3 DNA reads TGCGCCAGCAGCCAAGATTTTGACAGGGCGGATCAGCCCCAGCATTTT. Its protein is CASSQDFDRADQPQHF.

V usage is TRBV27 and J usage is TRBJ2-7; perhaps TRBD1 as D (6 bases). Trimming stripped 6 bases from V and 0 bases from J, with 15 bases between. The CDR3 runs 15 residues. Germline V gives CDR1 MNHEY, CDR2 SMNVEV (reference sequence). CDR3 amino acids: CASSRNDRYSYEQYF. DNA for the CDR3: TGTGCCAGCAGCAGAAATGACAGGTACTCCTACGAGCAGTACTTC.

CDR3 protein: CASSLGLAANYEQYF. CDR3 coding DNA: TGCGCCAGCAGCCTCGGACTAGCGGCAAACTACGAGCAGTACTTC. The V call is TRBV5-1, the J call TRBJ2-7; TRBD2 agrees at 10 bases. The trim removed 4 bases at V and 3 bases at J, leaving 7 bases unmatched. The CDR3 contains 15 residues. The germline V gene has CDR1 SGHRS and CDR2 YFSETQ.

This clone was observed a single time. The genes are TRBV4-2 and TRBJ2-5, with D perhaps matching TRBD2 (5 bases). The CDR3 runs 14 residues. Germline V gene sequence: CDR1 LGHNA, CDR2 YNFKEQ. Between the trimmed V and J ends, which lost 3 bases and 5 bases, there was a span of 13 bases. DNA of the CDR3: TGTGCCAGCAGCCAGGACTGGGGTGTCGAGACCCAGTACTTC. Its protein product is CASSQDWGVETQYF.

For the CDR3, the DNA is TGTGCCAGCAACGTGGGACAGAATCTAGATACGCAGTATTTT. Amino acids: CASNVGQNLDTQYF. The chain joins TRBV11-2 to TRBJ2-3; 7 bases line up with TRBD1. Losses at the gene ends were 7 bases for V and 5 bases for J; bases not matched to a gene: 9. Germline values: CDR1 SGHAT, CDR2 FQNNGV. This CDR3 comprises 14 residues.